The 8 T cell receptor beta chains reported below all come from one sample, sequenced in a study of cytomegalovirus exposure and HLA in healthy donors. Repertoires were generated with immunoSEQ multiplex PCR, while TCRdb's copy carries only in-frame clones and drops some. The sample carries around 69,000 clones, over 90% recorded once. The sequenced sample was PBMCs. These receptor sequences come from a woman aged 18-35 years in good health and CMV-seropositive.

V usage is TRBV7-9 and J usage is TRBJ2-1, with 11 bases lining up with TRBD2. The CDR3 is made up of 14 amino acids. The V and J ends lost 6 bases and 8 bases, in that order; junction bases with no gene match: 6. Germline V CDR1 and CDR2: SEHNR, FQNEAQ (reference sequence). The CDR3 nucleotides read TGTGCCAGCAGTCCGGGACTAGCGGCGGATGAGCAGTTCTTC. Protein sequence: CASSPGLAADEQFF.

The rearrangement uses TRBV30 and TRBJ2-2; 9 bases are shared with TRBD2. CDR1 GTSNPN and CDR2 SVGIG come from the germline V gene (reference sequence). This CDR3 has 16 amino acids. J gave up 2 bases and V 8 bases, and 12 bases lay outside the gene matches. CDR3 residues: CAGGRLAAINTGELFF. The CDR3 DNA is TGTGCCGGTGGGAGACTAGCGGCCATAAACACCGGGGAGCTGTTTTTT. Together with reference TRBV30 and TRBJ2-2, the CDR3 gives the full variable domain: SQTIHQWPATLVQPVGSPLSLECTVEGTSNPNLYWYRQAAGRGLQLLFYSVGIGQISSEVPQNLSASRPQDRQFILSSKKLLLSDSGFYLCAGGRLAAINTGELFFGEGSRLTVL.

The chain joins TRBV29-1 to TRBJ2-1; TRBD1 aligns across 9 bases. The trim removed 3 bases at V and 6 bases at J, leaving 9 bases unmatched. CDR3 length: 15 residues. Germline assignment: CDR1 SQVTM and CDR2 ANQGSEA. This CDR3 is CSVDPTGGAGNEQFF. As DNA, the CDR3 is TGCAGCGTTGATCCGACAGGGGGGGCCGGCAATGAGCAGTTCTTC.

The chain links TRBV4-3 to TRBJ2-7, with 12 bases fitting TRBD1. Germline CDR1 LGHNA, CDR2 YSLEER. V lost 0 bases and J lost 6; bases outside the gene matches: 6. The CDR3 spans 16 residues. The CDR3 loop reads CASSQDQGTGGAEQYF. The CDR3, as DNA: TGCGCCAGCAGCCAAGATCAAGGGACAGGGGGCGCCGAGCAGTACTTC.

This chain joins TRBV7-2 and TRBJ2-7; 10 bases are shared with TRBD2. The CDR3 is 16 amino acids. Germline CDR1 and CDR2: SGHTA and FQGNSA. V trimming: 3 bases; J trimming: 2 bases; junction bases outside the gene matches: 7. CDR3 in amino acids: CASSFPGLAIPYEQYF. The CDR3 DNA follows: TGTGCCAGCAGCTTCCCGGGACTAGCGATTCCCTACGAGCAGTACTTC.

The chain is built from TRBV5-8 and TRBJ2-3, with 7 bases that match TRBD2. V was clipped by 1 base and J by 2 bases; unmatched bases: 4. Germline CDR1 reads SGHTS; CDR2 reads YDEGEE. CDR3 length: 15 amino acids. The CDR3 loop reads CASSLSGDPTDTQYF. The CDR3 coding sequence is TGTGCCAGCAGCTTGAGCGGGGACCCCACAGATACGCAGTATTTT.

V and J are TRBV7-8 and TRBJ1-1, with no clear D. The germline gives CDR1 SGHVS, CDR2 FQNEAQ. The CDR3 extends over 11 amino acids. V was pared by 2 bases and J by 6 bases, with 4 bases between. The CDR3 spells CASSLNSEAFF. As DNA, the CDR3 is TGTGCCAGCAGCTTAAACTCTGAAGCTTTCTTT.

The V call is TRBV30, the J call TRBJ1-1; 10 bases map to TRBD1. The length of the CDR3 is 15 residues. Germline V gene lookup returns CDR1 GTSNPN and CDR2 SVGIG (reference sequence). The V gene end was trimmed by 0 bases and the J gene end by 8 bases; junction bases not matched to a gene: 9. The CDR3 DNA is TGTGCCTGGAGTGTGCGGGACAGGGGAACGCCCGAAGCTTTCTTT. Translated, it gives CAWSVRDRGTPEAFF. The full variable domain, rest sourced from reference TRBV30 and TRBJ1-1, is SQTIHQWPATLVQPVGSPLSLECTVEGTSNPNLYWYRQAAGRGLQLLFYSVGIGQISSEVPQNLSASRPQDRQFILSSKKLLLSDSGFYLCAWSVRDRGTPEAFFGQGTRLTVV.